The rows below give T cell receptor beta chains drawn from one sample of a study of cytomegalovirus exposure and HLA in healthy donors. Using immunoSEQ multiplex PCR, the repertoire was profiled, and TCRdb retains in-frame clones only, with some absent. In the table there are over 150,000 clones, approximately 76% of which are singletons. Sequenced: PBMCs. The receptors were gathered from a man between 60 and 70 years old in good health and CMV-seronegative. Each CDR3 is given with its conserved first and last residue. The order of the fields is D gene, J gene, clone size, V gene, CDR3 protein, CDR3 DNA. D genes are given only for firm matches. Rows may omit the clone size; those that give it use once, few, many or a size class.

.,TRBJ2-5,few,TRBV18,CASSPRTVQETQYF,TGTGCCAGCTCACCAAGGACAGTCCAAGAGACCCAGTACTTC
.,TRBJ2-3,.,TRBV6-5,CASSSVSTDTQYF,TGTGCCAGCAGTTCCGTATCCACAGATACGCAGTATTTT
.,TRBJ1-1,.,TRBV5-1,CASSPDSMNTEAFF,TGCGCCAGCAGCCCCGACAGCATGAACACTGAAGCTTTCTTT
TRBD2,TRBJ2-1,.,TRBV28,CASSRPGLELEQFF,TGTGCCAGCAGCCGTCCGGGACTAGAACTTGAGCAGTTCTTC
TRBD1,TRBJ1-2,.,TRBV30,CAWSVPSGQGPPRSGYTF,TGTGCCTGGAGTGTACCCTCGGGACAGGGGCCACCTAGGAGTGGCTACACCTTC
TRBD1,TRBJ1-3,few,TRBV18,CASSRGQSDSGNTIYF,TGTGCCAGCTCACGGGGACAGTCCGACTCTGGAAACACCATATATTTT
TRBD1,TRBJ2-5,.,TRBV7-9,CASSLGGQGQETQYF,TGTGCCAGCAGCTTAGGGGGACAGGGCCAAGAGACCCAGTACTTC
TRBD1,TRBJ2-2,.,TRBV7-9,CSSSMRQGASTGELFF,TGTTCCAGCAGCATGAGACAGGGGGCCAGCACCGGGGAGCTGTTTTTT
TRBD2,TRBJ2-5,.,TRBV5-1,CASSGGEGRETQYF,TGCGCCAGCAGCGGGGGGGAGGGCCGTGAGACCCAGTACTTC
TRBD2,TRBJ2-7,.,TRBV18,CASSHPLAGSPYEQYF,TGTGCCAGCTCACACCCACTAGCGGGGAGTCCCTACGAGCAGTACTTC
.,TRBJ1-5,.,TRBV28,CASSFYKGLGAQHF,TGTGCCAGCAGTTTTTACAAGGGCCTCGGGGCCCAGCATTTT
TRBD2,TRBJ2-7,.,TRBV5-1,CASSPSGGYEQYF,TGCGCCAGCAGTCCGAGCGGGGGGTACGAGCAGTACTTC
TRBD1,TRBJ2-5,.,TRBV5-1,CASRRDRVEETQYF,TGCGCCAGCAGACGAGACAGGGTGGAAGAGACCCAGTACTTC
.,TRBJ2-3,.,TRBV7-2,CASSLARSDTQYF,TGTGCCAGCAGTCTCGCTAGGTCAGATACGCAGTATTTT
.,TRBJ1-3,once,TRBV29-1,CSAKKNGNTIYF,TGCAGCGCGAAGAAGAACGGGAACACCATATATTTT
TRBD1,TRBJ1-1,.,TRBV19,CASSTPFRGHTEAFF,TGTGCCAGTAGTACCCCTTTTAGGGGGCACACTGAAGCTTTCTTT
TRBD1,TRBJ2-2,.,TRBV7-3,CASSLNRGYSGELFF,TGTGCCAGCAGCTTAAACAGGGGGTATTCCGGGGAGCTGTTTTTT
.,TRBJ2-5,.,TRBV30,CAWSALPQETQYF,TGTGCCTGGAGTGCCCTCCCGCAAGAGACCCAGTACTTC
TRBD2,TRBJ2-2,.,TRBV7-8,CASSLRDSGGGGTGELFF,TGTGCCAGCAGCCTAAGGGACAGTGGCGGGGGGGGCACCGGGGAGCTGTTTTTT
.,TRBJ1-2,.,TRBV19,CASSVETVYGYTF,TGTGCCAGTAGTGTAGAAACAGTCTATGGCTACACCTTC
.,TRBJ2-7,.,TRBV30,CAWSSEYRISYEQYF,TGTGCCTGGAGTTCGGAGTACAGGATCTCCTACGAGCAGTACTTC
.,TRBJ1-1,.,TRBV18,CASSLDSSTEAFF,TGTGCCAGCTCACTCGACAGCTCCACTGAAGCTTTCTTT
.,TRBJ1-2,.,TRBV6-1,CASYNYGYTF,TGTGCCAGCTATAATTATGGCTACACCTTC
.,TRBJ2-7,.,TRBV20-1,CSASGGYEQYF,TGCAGTGCCTCTGGAGGGTACGAGCAGTACTTC
TRBD2,TRBJ2-3,.,TRBV4-3,CASSQMTSPSTDTQYF,TGCGCCAGCAGCCAGATGACTAGCCCAAGCACAGATACGCAGTATTTT
.,TRBJ1-3,.,TRBV7-8,CASSIRTGSPGNTIYF,TGTGCCAGCAGCATACGTACAGGGTCCCCTGGAAACACCATATATTTT
TRBD2,TRBJ2-3,.,TRBV7-9,CASSPGLAGAGDTQYF,TGTGCCAGCAGCCCGGGACTAGCGGGGGCCGGAGATACGCAGTATTTT
.,TRBJ2-7,.,TRBV11-2,CASSQPAGEQYF,TGTGCCAGCAGCCAACCCGCCGGGGAGCAGTACTTC
.,TRBJ1-4,.,TRBV7-8,CASSPLPGATNEKLFF,TGTGCCAGCAGCCCCCTACCCGGAGCAACTAATGAAAAACTGTTTTTT
.,TRBJ1-5,few,TRBV19,CASSIRDNNQPQHF,TGTGCCAGTAGTATCCGGGACAACAATCAGCCCCAGCATTTT
TRBD1,TRBJ2-7,.,TRBV27,CASSFGQGPYEQYF,TGTGCCAGCAGTTTCGGACAGGGGCCCTACGAGCAGTACTTC
TRBD1,TRBJ1-2,.,TRBV5-5,CASSWGAGTGGANYGYTF,TGTGCCAGCAGCTGGGGGGCCGGGACAGGGGGCGCCAACTATGGCTACACCTTC
.,TRBJ2-6,.,TRBV5-1,CASSFLVSGANVLTF,TGCGCCAGCAGCTTCCTCGTCTCTGGGGCCAACGTCCTGACTTTC
TRBD1,TRBJ2-7,once,TRBV4-2,CASSPETGPTEQYF,TGTGCCAGCAGCCCTGAGACAGGGCCGACCGAGCAGTACTTC
TRBD1,TRBJ1-1,.,TRBV4-1,CASSQVRDRGWQPEAFF,TGCGCCAGCAGCCAAGTTCGGGACAGGGGCTGGCAACCTGAAGCTTTCTTT
TRBD2,TRBJ2-1,.,TRBV18,CASSLRLAGGDEQFF,TGTGCCAGCTCACTAAGACTAGCGGGAGGCGATGAGCAGTTCTTC
TRBD2,TRBJ2-3,.,TRBV5-6,CASSLEGGGASDTQYF,TGTGCCAGCAGCTTGGAGGGCGGGGGGGCGTCGGATACGCAGTATTTT
TRBD1,TRBJ2-3,once,TRBV9,CASSVGARQGDGLNTDTQYF,TGTGCCAGCAGCGTAGGGGCAAGACAGGGGGACGGGCTTAACACAGATACGCAGTATTTT
.,TRBJ2-1,.,TRBV7-2,CASSGGAGARNEQFF,TGTGCCAGCAGCGGGGGGGCGGGGGCGAGGAATGAGCAGTTCTTC
TRBD1,TRBJ2-1,.,TRBV2,CASSGGTGGGNEQFF,TGTGCCAGCAGTGGCGGGACAGGGGGAGGCAATGAGCAGTTCTTC
.,TRBJ2-7,.,TRBV10-3,CAVGTRFDEQYF,TGTGCCGTCGGGACTCGTTTTGACGAGCAGTACTTC
TRBD2,TRBJ2-3,.,TRBV5-4,CASSSRDYARFTQYF,TGTGCCAGCAGCTCCCGGGACTACGCCCGTTTTACGCAGTATTTT
.,TRBJ2-5,once,TRBV19,CASSRGRRETQYF,TGTGCCAGTAGTAGGGGGCGCCGGGAGACCCAGTACTTC
TRBD1,TRBJ1-6,.,TRBV7-9,CASRPGDRGNSPLHF,TGTGCCAGCAGACCCGGGGACAGGGGTAATTCACCCCTCCACTTT
.,TRBJ2-1,.,TRBV6-5,CASSPRANEQFF,TGTGCCAGCAGCCCCCGAGCGAATGAGCAGTTCTTC
TRBD1,TRBJ2-7,once,TRBV29-1,CSVDGQGGSYEQYF,TGCAGCGTTGATGGACAGGGGGGCTCCTACGAGCAGTACTTC
.,TRBJ2-1,few,TRBV11-3,CASSFNEGGNEQFF,TGTGCCAGCAGCTTTAATGAGGGCGGCAATGAGCAGTTCTTC
.,TRBJ2-5,.,TRBV5-8,CASSLVEETQYF,TGTGCCAGCAGCTTGGTAGAAGAGACCCAGTACTTC
.,TRBJ1-1,.,TRBV19,CASSIGQENTEAFF,TGTGCCAGTAGTATTGGGCAGGAGAACACTGAAGCTTTCTTT
.,TRBJ2-3,.,TRBV6-5,CASTWGGLGTDTQYF,TGTGCCAGCACTTGGGGAGGACTGGGCACAGATACGCAGTATTTT
.,TRBJ2-7,.,TRBV6-5,CASTTGYEQYF,TGTGCCAGTACCACGGGATACGAGCAGTACTTC
.,TRBJ2-2,.,TRBV7-3,CASSTELARGTGELFF,TGTGCCAGCAGCACCGAACTAGCAAGGGGCACCGGGGAGCTGTTTTTT
.,TRBJ1-2,.,TRBV27,CASSFMVGQNYGYTF,TGTGCCAGCAGTTTCATGGTTGGTCAGAACTATGGCTACACCTTC
TRBD1,TRBJ2-5,.,TRBV2,CASRGQGGWETQYF,TGTGCCAGCAGGGGACAGGGAGGTTGGGAGACCCAGTACTTC
.,TRBJ2-1,.,TRBV7-9,CASSPGYNEQFF,TGTGCCAGCAGCCCAGGATACAATGAGCAGTTCTTC
TRBD1,TRBJ2-7,.,TRBV13,CASSLQSGTGLSEQYF,TGTGCCAGCAGCCTCCAGTCCGGGACAGGGCTTTCGGAGCAGTACTTC
.,TRBJ2-5,.,TRBV25-1,CASSEFGGPQETQYF,TGTGCCAGCAGTGAATTTGGCGGGCCGCAAGAGACCCAGTACTTC